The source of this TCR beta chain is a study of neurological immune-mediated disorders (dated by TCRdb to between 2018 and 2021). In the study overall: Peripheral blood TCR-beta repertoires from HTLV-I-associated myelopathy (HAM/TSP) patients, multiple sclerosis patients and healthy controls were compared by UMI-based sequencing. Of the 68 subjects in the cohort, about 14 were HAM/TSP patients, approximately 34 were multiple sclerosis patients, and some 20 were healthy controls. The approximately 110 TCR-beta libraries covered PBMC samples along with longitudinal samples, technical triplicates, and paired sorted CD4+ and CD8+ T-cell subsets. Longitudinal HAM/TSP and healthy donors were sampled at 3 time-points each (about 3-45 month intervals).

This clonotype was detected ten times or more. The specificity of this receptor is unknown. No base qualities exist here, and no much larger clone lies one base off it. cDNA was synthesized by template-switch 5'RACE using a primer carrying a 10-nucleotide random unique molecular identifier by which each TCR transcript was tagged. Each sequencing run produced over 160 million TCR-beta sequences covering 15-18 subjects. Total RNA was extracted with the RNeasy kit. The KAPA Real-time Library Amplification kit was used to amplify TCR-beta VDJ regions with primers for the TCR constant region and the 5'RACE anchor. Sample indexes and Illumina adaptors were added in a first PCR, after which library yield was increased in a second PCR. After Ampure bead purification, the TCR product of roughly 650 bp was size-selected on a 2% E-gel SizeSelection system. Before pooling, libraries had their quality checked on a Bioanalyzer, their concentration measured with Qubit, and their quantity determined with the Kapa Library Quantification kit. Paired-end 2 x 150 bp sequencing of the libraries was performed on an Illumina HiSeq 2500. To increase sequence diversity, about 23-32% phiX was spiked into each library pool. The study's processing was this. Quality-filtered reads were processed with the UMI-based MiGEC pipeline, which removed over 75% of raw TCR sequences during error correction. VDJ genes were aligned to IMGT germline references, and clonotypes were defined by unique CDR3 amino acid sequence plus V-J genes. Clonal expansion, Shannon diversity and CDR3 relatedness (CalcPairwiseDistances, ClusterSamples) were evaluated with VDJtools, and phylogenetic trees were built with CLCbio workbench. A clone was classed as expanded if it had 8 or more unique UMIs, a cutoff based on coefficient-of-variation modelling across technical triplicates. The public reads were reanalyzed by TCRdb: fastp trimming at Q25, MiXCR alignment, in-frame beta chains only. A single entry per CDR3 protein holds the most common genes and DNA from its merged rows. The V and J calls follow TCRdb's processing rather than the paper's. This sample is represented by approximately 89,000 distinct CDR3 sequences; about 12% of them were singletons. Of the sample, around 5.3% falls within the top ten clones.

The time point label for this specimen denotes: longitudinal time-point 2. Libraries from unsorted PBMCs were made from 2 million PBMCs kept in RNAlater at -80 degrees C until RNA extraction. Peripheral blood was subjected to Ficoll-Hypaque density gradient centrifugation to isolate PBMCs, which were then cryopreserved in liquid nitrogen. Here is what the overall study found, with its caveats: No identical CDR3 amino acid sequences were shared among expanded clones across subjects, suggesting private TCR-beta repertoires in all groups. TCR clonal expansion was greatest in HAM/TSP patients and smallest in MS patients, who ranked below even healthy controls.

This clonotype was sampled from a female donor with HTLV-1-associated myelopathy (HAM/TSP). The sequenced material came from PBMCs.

This receptor has the CDR3 CASSSSDTEAFF. DNA sequence: TGCGCCAGCAGTTCGTCGGACACTGAAGCTTTCTTT. The chain uses TRBV5-1 and TRBJ1-1; the D gene lacks a confident call. Trimming takes 5 bases from V and 3 bases from J, and the germline ends sit 8 bases apart. According to the germline V gene, CDR1 reads SGHRS and CDR2 reads YFSETQ. From cysteine to phenylalanine, the CDR3 is 12 amino acids long. This entry keeps only the CDR3 DNA: 36 bases, framed from base 1. The CDR3, completed at both ends by the reference TRBV5-1 and TRBJ1-1 genes, gives the full variable domain KAGVTQTPRYLIKTRGQQVTLSCSPISGHRSVSWYQQTPGQGLQFLFEYFSETQRNKGNFPGRFSGRQFSNSRSEMNVSTLELGDSALYLCASSSSDTEAFFGQGTRLTVV.